This T cell receptor (beta chain) was recovered during a study of T cell responses to AZD1222 COVID-19 vaccine. Study-level findings and limits: Recipients of AZD1222 seropositive at baseline numbered only six or seven. Reportedly, nearly half the spike-specific TCRs target unmutated variant regions. Receipt of two AZD1222 doses was followed by a rise in Spike-specific TCR breadth and depth. Most donors were white British, females outnumbered males, and clonal diversity was possibly underestimated.

The assay was immunoSEQ multiplex PCR, and TCRdb's table has in-frame clones only and misses some. This sample has some 130,000 clones, with approximately 88% found just once. As concerns this clone: Its specificity is unknown.

The clonotype was recovered from an adult in good health. Sequencing was performed on peripheral blood, taken on day 0 of AZD1222 vaccination.

CDR3 protein: CASGYRQETQYF. The CDR3 bases are TGTGCCAGCGGCTACAGACAAGAGACCCAGTACTTC. The rearrangement uses TRBV2 and TRBJ2-5; D gene ambiguous. The CDR3 is 12 amino acids. Trimming took off 8 bases at V and 2 bases at J, with 9 bases between the two ends. The germline V gene has CDR1 SNHLY and CDR2 FYNNEI.